What follows are 6 T cell receptor beta chains derived from one specimen sequenced in a study of T cell changes during pregnancy in multiple sclerosis. Clones were read by immunoSEQ multiplex PCR, and TCRdb kept only the in-frame ones, dropping some. The sample yields around 64,000 clones, 80% to 95% seen once. The specimen was CD4+ T cells from peripheral blood mononuclear cells, collected after pregnancy. The receptors come from a female donor with multiple sclerosis, enrolled in a pregnancy study.

The chain carries TRBV7-9 and TRBJ1-2, with 8 bases matching TRBD1. V lost 3 bases and J lost 4; bases outside the gene matches: 4. The CDR3 has 14 residues. Germline lookup yields CDR1 SEHNR and CDR2 FQNEAQ (reference sequence). CDR3 loop: CASSFDRGSYGYTF. The CDR3, as DNA: TGTGCCAGCAGCTTTGACAGGGGTAGCTATGGCTACACCTTC.

This chain uses TRBV19 with TRBJ2-6; D unclear. CDR3 length: 14 residues. Trimming removed 6 bases at V and 2 bases at J, with 8 bases between. Germline CDR1 LNHDA, CDR2 SQIVND (reference sequence). CDR3 protein: CASRVEAGANVLTF. The CDR3 region has the DNA TGTGCCAGTAGGGTAGAGGCTGGGGCCAACGTCCTGACTTTC.

The chain couples TRBV2 to TRBJ2-7, with D perhaps matching TRBD1 (5 bases). V was clipped by 6 bases and J by 3 bases, with 9 bases between them. Looked up from germline, CDR1 is SNHLY and CDR2 is FYNNEI. The CDR3 covers 12 residues. CDR3 bases: TGTGCCAGCAGAACCGACAGCTACGAGCAGTACTTC. This gives the protein CASRTDSYEQYF.

This chain links TRBV5-1 with TRBJ2-7, with D perhaps matching TRBD1 (6 bases). The CDR3 contains 13 residues. V lost 3 bases, J lost 2 bases, and 9 bases lay in between. Germline V gene data show CDR1 as SGHRS and CDR2 as YFSETQ. The CDR3 spells CASSSDRAYEQYF. The CDR3 DNA reads as TGCGCCAGCAGCTCGGACAGAGCCTACGAGCAGTACTTC.

The chain joins TRBV4-2 to TRBJ2-6, with TRBD1 matching over 7 bases. Germline loops: CDR1 LGHNA, CDR2 YNFKEQ. The CDR3 is 17 amino acids. Trimming cost V 6 bases and J 2 bases; bases outside gene matches: 10. The CDR3 protein is CASRPDRRTPGANVLTF. Here the CDR3 DNA reads TGTGCCAGCAGGCCGGACAGGAGAACTCCTGGGGCCAACGTCCTGACTTTC.

The V gene is TRBV6-1, the J gene TRBJ2-5, with 12 bases that match TRBD2. After removal of 8 bases from V and 4 bases from J, the junction contained 5 bases not matched to a gene. The CDR3 spans 14 residues. The germline gives CDR1 MNHNS, CDR2 SASEGT. The CDR3 coding sequence is TGTGCCAGCGGGAGGACTAGCGGGATAGAGACCCAGTACTTC. Protein product: CASGRTSGIETQYF.